This T cell receptor beta chain was sequenced for a study of cytomegalovirus exposure and HLA in healthy donors. Study-level points and caveats: For most TCR beta V segments, an earlier analysis put the productive rate at about 87% or about 30% of the time. V- and J-gene trimming of TCR beta was linked (in a later analysis) to a missense DCLRE1C variant. An assumption of roughly uniform sequencing depth across donors underlay the presence/absence analyses.

Both 60 Vbeta primers and 13 Jbeta primers went into the PCR. Method: immunoSEQ multiplex PCR; TCRdb's copy keeps in-frame clones and lacks some. This sample has approximately 60,000 clones, with nearly 85% found just once. On this clone itself: Its antigen is currently unknown.

V was cut by 0 bases and J by 2 bases, with 7 bases left in between. Looked up from germline, CDR1 is KGHSH and CDR2 is LQKENI. This CDR3 has 14 residues. The sequenced sample consisted of PBMCs. The sequence was collected from a man aged 25 to 40 in good health and CMV-seronegative. The rearrangement links TRBV18 to TRBJ1-2, with D unclear. CDR3 nucleotide sequence: TGTGCCAGCTCACCACCGGAGGCCAACTATGGCTACACCTTC. Translating gives CASSPPEANYGYTF.